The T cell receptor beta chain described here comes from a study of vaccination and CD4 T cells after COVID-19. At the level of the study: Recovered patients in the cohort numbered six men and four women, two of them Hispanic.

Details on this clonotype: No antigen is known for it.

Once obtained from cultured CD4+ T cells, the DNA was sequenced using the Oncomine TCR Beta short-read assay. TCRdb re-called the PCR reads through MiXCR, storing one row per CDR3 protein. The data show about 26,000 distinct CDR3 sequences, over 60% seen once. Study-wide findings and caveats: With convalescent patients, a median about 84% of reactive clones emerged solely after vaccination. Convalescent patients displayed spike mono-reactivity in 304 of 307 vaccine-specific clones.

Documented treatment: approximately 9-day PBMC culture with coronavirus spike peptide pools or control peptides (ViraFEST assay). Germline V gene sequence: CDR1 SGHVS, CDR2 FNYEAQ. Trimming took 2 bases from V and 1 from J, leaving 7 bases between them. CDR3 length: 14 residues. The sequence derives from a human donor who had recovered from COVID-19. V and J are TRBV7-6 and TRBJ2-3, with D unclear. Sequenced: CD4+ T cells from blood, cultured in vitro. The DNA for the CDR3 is TGTGCCAGCAGCTTAAGTCCTGGCACAGATACGCAGTATTTT. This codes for CASSLSPGTDTQYF.